This T cell receptor (beta chain) comes out of a study of blood T cell repertoires in COVID-19. The overall study: Collection of acute and convalescent COVID-19 samples took place in the United States, Italy and Spain.

Original methodology: Researchers report that nucleated cell counts were estimated from reference gene primer amplification. The method was immunoSEQ multiplex PCR; TCRdb's version includes in-frame clones alone and lacks a portion of them. V, J and clone size are those of that table, while D and trimming were read from the DNA. This table holds some 270,000 clones, 90% found once. Germline CDR1 and CDR2: SGHTA and FQGTGA. V lost 2 bases and J 9 bases, leaving 14 bases between the germline ends. The CDR3 runs to 14 residues. The genes are TRBV7-3 and TRBJ2-4, with a weak D call TRBD2 (5 bases). The origin of this receptor is a woman in her sixties or seventies with COVID-19, enrolled during active disease. Sequencing was performed on peripheral blood. The CDR3 DNA is TGTGCCAGCAGCTTAGAGGGTACGGCGGGCATTCAGTACTTC. Amino acid sequence: CASSLEGTAGIQYF.